This TCR beta chain was obtained from a study of shared clonotypes between healthy human individuals. V was clipped by 5 bases and J by 14 bases; unmatched bases: 9. CDR1 MNHEY and CDR2 SMNVEV come from the germline V gene (reference sequence). This CDR3 comprises 12 residues. All donors were healthy HIV-negative adults lacking recent acute infections or vaccinations. Sequencing used immunoSEQ multiplex PCR; TCRdb keeps in-frame clones, though not all of them. The sample lists about 450,000 clones, roughly 85% seen once, with about 12% in the top ten. This TCR was recovered from a woman between 35 and 50 years old in good health. Some clones in this sample may be carry-over from other donors' samples. The sequenced sample consisted of PBMCs. The rearrangement uses TRBV27 and TRBJ1-2; 9 bases agree with TRBD1. CDR3 residues: CASSRGNRGLTF. CDR3 nucleotide sequence: TGTGCCAGCAGTAGGGGGAACAGGGGGCTAACCTTC.